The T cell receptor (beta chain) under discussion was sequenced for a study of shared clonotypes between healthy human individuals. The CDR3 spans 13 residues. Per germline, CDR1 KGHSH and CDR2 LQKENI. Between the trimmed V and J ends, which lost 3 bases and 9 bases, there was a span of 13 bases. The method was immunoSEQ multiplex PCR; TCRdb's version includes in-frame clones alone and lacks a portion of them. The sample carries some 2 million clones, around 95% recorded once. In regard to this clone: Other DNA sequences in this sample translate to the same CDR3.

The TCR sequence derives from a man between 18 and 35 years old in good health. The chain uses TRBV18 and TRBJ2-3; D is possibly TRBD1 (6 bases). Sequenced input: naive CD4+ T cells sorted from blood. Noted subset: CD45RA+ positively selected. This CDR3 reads CASSPPGEDTQYF. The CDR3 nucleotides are TGTGCCAGCTCACCGCCAGGGGAAGACACGCAGTATTTT.